These T cell receptor beta chains were read from a single sample in a study of T-cell reconstitution after alpha-beta-depleted transplantation in children. TCRdb reprocessed the PCR reads with MiXCR, giving one entry per CDR3 protein. The table includes 500,000 to 650,000 distinct CDR3 sequences, about an eighth detected once. The specimen comprised PBMCs, mostly from graft donor cells, sampled 180 days after TCRalphabeta/CD19-depleted stem cell transplant. Every receptor here comes from a female patient aged 2-9 years who had a stem cell transplant for aplastic anemia, so the T cells may come from the graft donor. Each CDR3 is given with its conserved first and last residue. Fields, in order: V gene, J gene, D gene, clone size, CDR3 DNA, CDR3 protein. A D gene is named only where the DNA matches it firmly. Size values are once, few and many counts, or a class for expanded clones, and some rows have none.

TRBV5-1	TRBJ1-1	.	many	TGCGCCAGCAGTTACCAGGGAAGTTCCATGAACACTGAAGCTTTCTTT	CASSYQGSSMNTEAFF
TRBV27	TRBJ2-5	.	.	TGTGCCAGCAGTTGGCTAGCGCCTCTAAGCCAAGAGACCCAGTACTTC	CASSWLAPLSQETQYF
TRBV4-3	TRBJ1-2	.	few	TGCGCCAGCAGCCAAGGCGTGACAGGATCTAACTATGGCTACACCTTC	CASSQGVTGSNYGYTF
TRBV7-2	TRBJ1-1	.	many	TGTGCCAGCAGCTTGAGCCCCCCGGGGATGAACACTGAAGCTTTCTTT	CASSLSPPGMNTEAFF
TRBV12-3/TRBV12-4	TRBJ2-5	.	few	TGTGCCAGCAGTTTAGGAGGGCTGGGGGTACAGACCCAGTACTTC	CASSLGGLGVQTQYF
TRBV20-1	TRBJ1-1	.	.	TGCAGTGCTAGAAAGCCGTTTCGGGGCTCGACTGAAGCTTTCTTT	CSARKPFRGSTEAFF
TRBV7-7	TRBJ2-1	TRBD2	many	TGTGCCAGCAGCTCTGGGACTAATTCAAATGAGCAGTTCTTC	CASSSGTNSNEQFF
TRBV7-2	TRBJ2-5	TRBD1	few	TGTGCCAGCAGCTTAGGGCGACCGGGACAGGGAGAGACCTGGGAGACCCAGTACTTC	CASSLGRPGQGETWETQYF
TRBV4-2	TRBJ2-2	TRBD2	many	TGTGCCAGCAGCTTCCGGACTAGCGGGAACACCGGGGAGCTGTTTTTT	CASSFRTSGNTGELFF
TRBV20-1	TRBJ2-1	.	few	TGCAGTGCCGGTAGGAAAACGAATGAGCAGTTCTTC	CSAGRKTNEQFF
TRBV6-4	TRBJ2-1	.	.	TGTGCCAGCAGTGTGGAGGGGTTTTCCTACAATGAGCAGTTCTTC	CASSVEGFSYNEQFF
TRBV10-3	TRBJ1-5	.	few	TGTGCCATCTCAGACAGGCGCAATCAGCCCCAGCATTTT	CAISDRRNQPQHF
TRBV7-9	TRBJ2-7	.	.	TGTGCCAGCAGCTTAGGAGGACAGTCCTACGAGCAGTACTTC	CASSLGGQSYEQYF
TRBV4-3	TRBJ1-6	.	few	TGCGCCAGCAGCGCCGGTTTCTTTTCACCCCTCCACTTT	CASSAGFFSPLHF
TRBV6-1	TRBJ2-7	.	.	TGTGCCAGCAGTGAAACATCCCTACAGCAGTACTTC	CASSETSLQQYF
TRBV7-2	TRBJ2-7	.	few	TGTGCCAGCAGTTTCCCCCCCTGGCGGGGAGCTCGCGAGCAGTACTTC	CASSFPPWRGAREQYF